This T cell receptor beta chain was documented in a study of OX40 agonist ivuxolimab in advanced cancers. Points on this clone: Its antigen is still unknown.

TCRdb's table, derived via immunoSEQ multiplex PCR, lists solely in-frame clones and lacks some. This table holds 87,000 or so clones, roughly 89% found once. Study-level findings and limits: At 0.1 to 3.0 mg/kg, clonal expansion of CD4+ and CD8+ blood T cells had occurred by week 6.

Germline V lookup: CDR1 SGDLS, CDR2 YYNGEE. The length of the CDR3 is 14 residues. Trimming stripped 4 bases from V and 6 bases from J, with 14 bases between. The TCR sequence derives from an adult with an advanced solid tumor such as melanoma, head and neck, liver or kidney cancer. Sequenced material: CD4+ or CD8+ T cells sorted from blood, taken in a trial of the OX40 agonist ivuxolimab. J is TRBJ1-5 and V is TRBV9, with D perhaps matching TRBD1 (6 bases). The CDR3 sequence is CASSFGIQGQPQHF. DNA of the CDR3: TGTGCCAGCAGCTTTGGGATACAGGGTCAGCCCCAGCATTTT.